The following is a TCR beta chain sequence with its context. This receptor's antigen is unknown. No much larger clone is present one base from it, and per-base qualities are unavailable. The data are from a study of chemoradiotherapy in HPV16-positive cancers (dated by TCRdb to between 2021 and 2024). At the level of the whole study: Candidate HPV-specific T-cell clones and common TCR motifs were defined by functional T-cell assays performed on cells from two HPV16-positive patients. Whether T-cell immunity against the HPV oncoproteins E6 and E7 changes during chemoradiotherapy and whether survival is affected by this immunity were examined in the study. The candidate HPV-specific TCRs and motifs were subsequently tracked in TCR repertoires obtained from roughly 90 patients with HPV-related cancers. What the work shows at the level of the full study, not this receptor alone: Improved recurrence-free survival in HPV16-positive patients was associated with expansion of HPV-responsive T cells during chemoradiotherapy. Expansion of candidate HPV-specific clones and E7-related TCR motifs was observed in the tumor microenvironment during treatment, whereas no such expansion was observed for non-HPV-specific T cells. Only a couple of HPV16-positive patients were used to derive the functional definition of HPV-specific T cells, and the survival association was reported for HPV16-positive patients.

According to the germline V gene (reference sequence), CDR1 reads WNHNN and CDR2 reads SYGVQD. The CDR3 covers 12 residues, taking in both the cysteine and the phenylalanine. The kept DNA is CDR3 alone, 36 bases in frame from the first base. V gives up 5 bases and J gives up 4 bases, and the segment between their germline ends measures 5 bases. Repertoires were sampled repeatedly over the course of chemoradiotherapy so that clonal expansion in the tumor microenvironment could be followed. Receptor libraries were prepared by the immunoSEQ multiplex PCR assay. As stored in TCRdb, this immuneACCESS dataset retains in-frame rearrangements with V and J assigned. A fraction of the clones does not appear; measured against another copy, unresolved V genes explain less than half of the discrepancy, and the remainder lacks a known reason. This sample has 8,500 to 9,000 clones in its table, and around 66% of those were observed once. The leading ten clones occupy roughly 9.2% of the sample.

Sampling was performed from a patient who underwent chemoradiotherapy. This TCR came from a human donor with HPV-associated anogenital cancer. The chain joins TRBV10-1 to TRBJ2-2, with the D gene uncertain. The encoded CDR3 is CASSSSTGELFF. The DNA sequence reads TGCGCCAGCAGTTCAAGCACCGGGGAGCTGTTTTTT.